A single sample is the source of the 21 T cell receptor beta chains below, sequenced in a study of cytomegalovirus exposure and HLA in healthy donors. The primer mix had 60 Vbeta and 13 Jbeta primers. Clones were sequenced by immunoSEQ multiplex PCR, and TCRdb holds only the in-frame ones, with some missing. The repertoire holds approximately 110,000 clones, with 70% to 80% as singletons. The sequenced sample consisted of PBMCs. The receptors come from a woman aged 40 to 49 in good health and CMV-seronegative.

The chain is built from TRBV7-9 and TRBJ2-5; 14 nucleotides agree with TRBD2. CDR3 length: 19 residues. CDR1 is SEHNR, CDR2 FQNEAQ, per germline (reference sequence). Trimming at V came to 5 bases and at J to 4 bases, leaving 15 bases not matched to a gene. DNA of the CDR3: TGTGCCAGCAGCCCCCGACTAGCGGGAGGGCCTAGAGTGGGAGAGACCCAGTACTTC. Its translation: CASSPRLAGGPRVGETQYF.

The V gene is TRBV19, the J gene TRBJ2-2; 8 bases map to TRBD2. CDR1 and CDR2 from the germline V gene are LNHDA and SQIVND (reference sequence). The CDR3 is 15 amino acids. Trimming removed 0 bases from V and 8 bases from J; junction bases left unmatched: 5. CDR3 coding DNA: TGTGCCAGTAGTATAGAGCTTGGACTAGCTGGGGAGCTGTTTTTT. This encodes CASSIELGLAGELFF.

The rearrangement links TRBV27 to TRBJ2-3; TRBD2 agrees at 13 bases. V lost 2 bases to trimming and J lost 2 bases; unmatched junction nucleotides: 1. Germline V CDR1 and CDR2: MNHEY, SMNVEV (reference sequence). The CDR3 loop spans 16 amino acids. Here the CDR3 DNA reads TGTGCCAGCAGTTTAGGACTAGCGGGGGACACAGATACGCAGTATTTT. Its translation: CASSLGLAGDTDTQYF.

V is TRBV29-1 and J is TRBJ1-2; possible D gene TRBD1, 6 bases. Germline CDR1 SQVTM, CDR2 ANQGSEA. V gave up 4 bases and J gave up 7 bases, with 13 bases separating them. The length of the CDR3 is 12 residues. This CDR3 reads CSVGGQGLGYTF. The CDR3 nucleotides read TGCAGCGTTGGAGGTCAGGGGCTTGGCTACACCTTC.

In nucleotides, the CDR3 is TGTGCCAGCAGCCACGGACATTCGAACACTGAAGCTTTCTTT. It encodes CASSHGHSNTEAFF. This chain uses TRBV7-9 with TRBJ1-1; TRBD1 is a possible D gene (5 bases). Germline loops: CDR1 SEHNR, CDR2 FQNEAQ (reference sequence). V was shortened by 5 bases and J by 1 base, with 11 bases between the two germline ends. The CDR3 loop spans 14 amino acids.

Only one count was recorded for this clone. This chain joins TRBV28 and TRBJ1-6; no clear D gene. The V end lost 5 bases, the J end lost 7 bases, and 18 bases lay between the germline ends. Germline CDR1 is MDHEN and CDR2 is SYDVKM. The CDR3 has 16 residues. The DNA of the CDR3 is TGTGCCAGCAGTCCCGTCCCACAAGTCTCAAATTCACCCCTCCACTTT. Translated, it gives CASSPVPQVSNSPLHF.

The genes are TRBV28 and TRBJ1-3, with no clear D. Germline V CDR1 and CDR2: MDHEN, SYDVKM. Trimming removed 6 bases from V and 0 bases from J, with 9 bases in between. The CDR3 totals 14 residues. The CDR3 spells CASRFLLSGNTIYF. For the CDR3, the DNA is TGTGCCAGCAGGTTTCTTCTCTCTGGAAACACCATATATTTT.

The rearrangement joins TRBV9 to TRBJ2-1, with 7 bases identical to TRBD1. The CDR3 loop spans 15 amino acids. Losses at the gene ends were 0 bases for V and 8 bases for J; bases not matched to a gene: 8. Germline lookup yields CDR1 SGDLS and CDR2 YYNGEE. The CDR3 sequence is CASSVGVGGKDEQFF. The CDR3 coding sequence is TGTGCCAGCAGCGTAGGGGTAGGGGGCAAGGATGAGCAGTTCTTC.

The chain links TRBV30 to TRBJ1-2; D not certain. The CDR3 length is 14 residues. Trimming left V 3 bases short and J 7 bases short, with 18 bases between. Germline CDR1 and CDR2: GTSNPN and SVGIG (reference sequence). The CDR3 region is CAWRITGSYGGYTF. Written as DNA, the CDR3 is TGTGCCTGGAGAATAACCGGGAGTTACGGTGGCTACACCTTC. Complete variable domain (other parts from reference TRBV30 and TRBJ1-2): SQTIHQWPATLVQPVGSPLSLECTVEGTSNPNLYWYRQAAGRGLQLLFYSVGIGQISSEVPQNLSASRPQDRQFILSSKKLLLSDSGFYLCAWRITGSYGGYTFGSGTRLTVV.

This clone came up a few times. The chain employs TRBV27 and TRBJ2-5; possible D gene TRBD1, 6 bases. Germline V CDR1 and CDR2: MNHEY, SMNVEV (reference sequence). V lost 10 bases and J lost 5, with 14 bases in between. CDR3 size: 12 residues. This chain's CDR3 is CATLQGCETQYF. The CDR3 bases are TGTGCCACCCTACAGGGTTGCGAGACCCAGTACTTC.

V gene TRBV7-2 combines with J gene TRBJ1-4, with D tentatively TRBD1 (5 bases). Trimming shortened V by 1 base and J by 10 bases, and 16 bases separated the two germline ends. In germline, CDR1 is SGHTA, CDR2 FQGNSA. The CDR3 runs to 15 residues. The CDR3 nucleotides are TGTGCCAGCAGCTTAGTGGGGCAGGGTTCATTAAAACTGTTTTTT. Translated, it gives CASSLVGQGSLKLFF.

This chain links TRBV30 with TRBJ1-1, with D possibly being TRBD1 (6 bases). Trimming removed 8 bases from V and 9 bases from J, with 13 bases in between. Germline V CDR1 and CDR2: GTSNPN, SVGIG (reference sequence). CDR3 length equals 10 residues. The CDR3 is CAARDIQAFF. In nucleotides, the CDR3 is TGTGCCGCGAGGGACATTCAAGCTTTCTTT.

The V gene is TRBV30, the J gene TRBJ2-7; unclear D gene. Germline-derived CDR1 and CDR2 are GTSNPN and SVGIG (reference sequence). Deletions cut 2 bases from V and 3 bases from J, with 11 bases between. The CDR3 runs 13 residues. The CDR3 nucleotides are TGTGCCTGGAGTAAACAGAGCAACTACGAGCAGTACTTC. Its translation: CAWSKQSNYEQYF.

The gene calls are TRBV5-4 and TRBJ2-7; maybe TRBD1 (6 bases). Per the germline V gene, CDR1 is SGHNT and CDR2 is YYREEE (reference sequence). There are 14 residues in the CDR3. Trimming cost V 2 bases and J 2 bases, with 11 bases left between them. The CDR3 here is CASSFRAGAYEQYF. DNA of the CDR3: TGTGCCAGCAGCTTTAGGGCAGGGGCCTACGAGCAGTACTTC.

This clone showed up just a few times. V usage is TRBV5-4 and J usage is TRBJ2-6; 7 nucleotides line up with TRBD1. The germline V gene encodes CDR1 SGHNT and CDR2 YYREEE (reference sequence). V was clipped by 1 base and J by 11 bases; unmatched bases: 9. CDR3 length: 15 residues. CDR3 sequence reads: CASSLWNRGGDVLTF. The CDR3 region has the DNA TGTGCCAGCAGCTTGTGGAACAGGGGTGGGGACGTCCTGACTTTC.

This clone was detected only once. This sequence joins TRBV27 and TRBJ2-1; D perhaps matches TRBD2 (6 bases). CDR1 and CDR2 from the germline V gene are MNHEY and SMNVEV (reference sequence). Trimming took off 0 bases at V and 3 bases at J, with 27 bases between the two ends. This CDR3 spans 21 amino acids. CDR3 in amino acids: CASSLSGGATKAKGDYNEQFF. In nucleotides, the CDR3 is TGTGCCAGCAGTTTATCGGGAGGAGCTACCAAGGCCAAAGGGGACTACAATGAGCAGTTCTTC.

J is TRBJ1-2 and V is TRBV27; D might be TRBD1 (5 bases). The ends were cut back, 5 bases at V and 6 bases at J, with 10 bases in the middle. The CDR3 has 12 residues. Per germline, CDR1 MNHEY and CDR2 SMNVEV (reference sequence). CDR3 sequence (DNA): TGTGCCAGCAGTCCAGGGATAGATGGCTACACCTTC. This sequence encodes CASSPGIDGYTF.

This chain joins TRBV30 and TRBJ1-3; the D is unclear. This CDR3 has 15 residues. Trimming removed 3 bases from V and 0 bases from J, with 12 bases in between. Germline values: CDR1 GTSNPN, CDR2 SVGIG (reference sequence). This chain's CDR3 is CAWSPDRGSGNTIYF. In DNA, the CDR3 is TGTGCCTGGAGCCCCGATAGAGGCTCTGGAAACACCATATATTTT.

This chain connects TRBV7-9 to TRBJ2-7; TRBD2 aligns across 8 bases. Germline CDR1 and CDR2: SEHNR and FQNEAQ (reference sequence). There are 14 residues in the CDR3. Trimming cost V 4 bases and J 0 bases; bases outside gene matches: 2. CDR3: CASSSSGSSYEQYF. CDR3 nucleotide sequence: TGTGCCAGCAGCTCGAGCGGGAGCTCCTACGAGCAGTACTTC.

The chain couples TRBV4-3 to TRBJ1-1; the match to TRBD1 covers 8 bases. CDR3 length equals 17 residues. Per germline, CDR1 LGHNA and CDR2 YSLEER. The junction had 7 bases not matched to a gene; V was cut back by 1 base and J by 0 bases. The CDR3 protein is CASSQGTGQGMNTEAFF. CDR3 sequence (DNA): TGCGCCAGCAGCCAAGGAACCGGACAGGGCATGAACACTGAAGCTTTCTTT.

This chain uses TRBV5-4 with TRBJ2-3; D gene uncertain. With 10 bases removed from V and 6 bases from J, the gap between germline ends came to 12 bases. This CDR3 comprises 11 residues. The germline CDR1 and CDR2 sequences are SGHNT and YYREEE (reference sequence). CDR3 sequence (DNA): TGTGCCCTATGGATGGGCGATACGCAGTATTTT. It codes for CALWMGDTQYF.